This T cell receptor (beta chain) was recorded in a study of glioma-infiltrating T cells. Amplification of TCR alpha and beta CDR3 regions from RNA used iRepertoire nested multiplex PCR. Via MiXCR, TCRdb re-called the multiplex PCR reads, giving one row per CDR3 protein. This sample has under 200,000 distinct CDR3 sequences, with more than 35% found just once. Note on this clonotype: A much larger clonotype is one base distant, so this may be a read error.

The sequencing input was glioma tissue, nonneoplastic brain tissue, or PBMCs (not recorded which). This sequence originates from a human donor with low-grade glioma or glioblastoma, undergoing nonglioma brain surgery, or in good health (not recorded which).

In DNA, the CDR3 is TGTGCCAGCAGTCCAGGGACTCCCGACGAGCAGTTCTTC. Translation gives CASSPGTPDEQFF. V is TRBV6-2 or TRBV6-3 and J is TRBJ2-1, with D perhaps TRBD2 (6 bases). From germline, CDR1 is MNHEY and CDR2 SVGEGT. The CDR3 contains 13 residues. V dropped 5 bases and J dropped 10 bases, with 15 bases sitting between them.